Each of the 6 T cell receptor beta chains below was sequenced from the same sample in a study of blood T cell repertoires in COVID-19. Produced via immunoSEQ multiplex PCR; TCRdb's table is partial and in-frame only. The sample carries some 130,000 clones, about four fifths recorded once. Sequencing was done on a sample of peripheral blood. The receptor set was obtained from a woman aged 50 to 60 with acute or convalescent COVID-19.

J is TRBJ1-4 and V is TRBV19; the D is unclear. The ends were cut back, 6 bases at V and 7 bases at J, with 12 bases in the middle. The CDR3 spans 13 residues. Germline values: CDR1 LNHDA, CDR2 SQIVND (reference sequence). The CDR3 loop is CASSLDAGEKLFF. The DNA for the CDR3 is TGTGCCAGTAGCCTTGACGCGGGTGAAAAACTGTTTTTT.

The V call is TRBV28, the J call TRBJ2-1, with a tentative D call TRBD1 (5 bases). The germline V gene has CDR1 MDHEN and CDR2 SYDVKM. There are 13 residues in the CDR3. Between the trimmed V and J ends, which lost 5 bases and 15 bases, there was a span of 20 bases. In DNA form, the CDR3 reads TGTGCCAGCAGTCCGCATGACTCTAAAAGGGGGTTCTTC. Amino acid sequence: CASSPHDSKRGFF.

V and J are TRBV27 and TRBJ1-4, with 9 bases lining up with TRBD1. The germline V gene encodes CDR1 MNHEY and CDR2 SMNVEV (reference sequence). CDR3 length: 14 residues. The ends lost 7 bases at V and 5 bases at J; junction bases unmatched: 5. This CDR3 is CASKRDRVNEKLFF. CDR3 in DNA: TGTGCCAGCAAGAGGGACAGGGTCAATGAAAAACTGTTTTTT.

The chain has TRBV7-2 and TRBJ1-2; the match to TRBD1 covers 7 bases. CDR1 and CDR2 from the germline V gene are SGHTA and FQGNSA. The trim removed 4 bases at V and 2 bases at J, leaving 7 bases unmatched. There are 15 residues in the CDR3. CDR3 sequence reads: CASSSRQGSNYGYTF. The CDR3 nucleotides are TGTGCCAGCAGCTCCAGACAGGGTAGCAACTATGGCTACACCTTC.

The V call is TRBV19, the J call TRBJ1-2; D is possibly TRBD1 (6 bases). Trimming removed 3 bases from V and 6 bases from J, with 14 bases in between. Germline values: CDR1 LNHDA, CDR2 SQIVND (reference sequence). This CDR3 contains 14 residues. The CDR3 bases are TGTGCCAGTAGTATTCTAGGACAGCAAAATGGCTACACCTTC. This sequence encodes CASSILGQQNGYTF.

CDR3 region: CAWGRTTGNTIYF. In DNA, the CDR3 is TGTGCCTGGGGTCGGACAACTGGAAACACCATATATTTT. The V gene is TRBV30, the J gene TRBJ1-3; TRBD1 is a possible D gene (5 bases). The V and J ends lost 5 bases and 2 bases respectively, with 10 bases between them. Germline V CDR1 and CDR2: GTSNPN, SVGIG (reference sequence). The CDR3 is made up of 13 amino acids.